The TCR beta chain under discussion was sequenced for a study of blood T cells in healthy people across ages. The germline V gene has CDR1 LGHNA and CDR2 YSLEER. CDR3 length equals 15 residues. The ends were cut back, 0 bases at V and 3 bases at J, with 11 bases in the middle. The second PCR ran roughly 6 to 12 cycles with a sample-barcoded 5' primer and J-beta primers. Every cDNA was tagged by a template-switch adaptor with 12 random nucleotides. Researchers report that each sample yielded at least 2.5 million CDR3-containing paired-end reads. TCRdb independently ran MiXCR on the 5' RACE reads; one entry per CDR3 protein. The table includes 1.5 million to 2 million distinct CDR3 sequences, 40% to 55% detected once.

The clonotype originates from a woman between 40 and 55 years old in good health. The chain employs TRBV4-3 and TRBJ2-5; D may match TRBD1 or TRBD2 (7 bases each). Sample: blood. CDR3: CASSQDQGGKETQYF. Here the CDR3 DNA reads TGCGCCAGCAGCCAAGACCAGGGGGGGAAAGAGACCCAGTACTTC.